This T cell receptor (beta chain) was identified during a study of long-term antiretroviral therapy in people with HIV. A note on this clone: Its specificity is unknown.

Two or more post-ART PBMC samples, plus at least one pre-ART sample, were available for each donor. People in the study who had HIV all got their treatment in the United States. Runs used v3.0 of the immunoSEQ assay and were done at survey level. TCRdb's copy holds only in-frame clones and misses some; the assay was immunoSEQ multiplex PCR. Of approximately 25,000 clones listed, roughly 85% are singletons. Findings and caveats of the study: Those clones which expanded before ART made up the dominant part of the repertoire at all time points.

The CDR3 runs to 15 residues. Trimming left V 5 bases short and J 3 bases short, with 14 bases between. From germline, CDR1 is SGHTA and CDR2 FQGNSA. The J gene is TRBJ1-3, the V gene TRBV7-2; possible D gene TRBD1, 6 bases. The TCR originated in a middle-aged man with HIV. This material consisted of unsorted PBMCs, taken 1.2 years after starting antiretroviral therapy. The CDR3, as DNA: TGTGCCAGCAGCCCCTCCGGGACAATTGGAAACACCATATATTTT. Its translation: CASSPSGTIGNTIYF. Using reference TRBV7-2 and TRBJ1-3 for the parts outside the CDR3, the full variable domain is GAGVSQSPSNKVTEKGKDVELRCDPISGHTALYWYRQSLGQGLEFLIYFQGNSAPDKSGLPSDRFSAERTGGSVSTLTIQRTQQEDSAVYLCASSPSGTIGNTIYFGEGSWLTVV.